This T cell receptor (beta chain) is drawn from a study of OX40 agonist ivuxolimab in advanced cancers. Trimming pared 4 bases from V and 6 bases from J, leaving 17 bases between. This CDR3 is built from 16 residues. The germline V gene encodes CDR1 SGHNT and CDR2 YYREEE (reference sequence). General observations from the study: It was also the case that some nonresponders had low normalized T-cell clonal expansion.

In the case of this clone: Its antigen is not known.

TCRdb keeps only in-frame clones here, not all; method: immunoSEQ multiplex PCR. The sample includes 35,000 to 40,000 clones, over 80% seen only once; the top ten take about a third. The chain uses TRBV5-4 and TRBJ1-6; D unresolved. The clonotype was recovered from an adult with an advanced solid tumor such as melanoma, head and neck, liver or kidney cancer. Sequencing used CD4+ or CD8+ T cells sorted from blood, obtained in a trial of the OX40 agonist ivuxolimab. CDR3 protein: CASSPMDGLTNSPLHF. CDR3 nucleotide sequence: TGTGCCAGCAGCCCAATGGACGGGTTGACTAATTCACCCCTCCACTTT.